This T cell receptor (beta chain) derives from a study of vaccination effects on CD4 cells after COVID-19 (dated by TCRdb to 2021 to 2024). About the full investigation: Participants received two doses of either the BNT162b2 or the mRNA-1273 mRNA SARS-CoV-2 vaccine. SARS-CoV-2 spike-specific CD4+ TCR repertoires were compared before and after mRNA vaccination in COVID-19 convalescent patients and in infection-naive vaccine recipients. Altogether, some ten COVID-19 convalescent patients and several SARS-CoV-2-naive healthy vaccine recipients made up the full study. Cultures from other donors in the study were sequenced using the Oncomine TCR Beta short-read assay on an Illumina iSeq 100.

Libraries were constructed by the immunoSEQ multiplex PCR assay. TCR beta CDR3 sequencing was performed on DNA from the cultured, isolated CD4+ T cells. In the paper's pipeline: The analysis removed non-productive TCR sequences, trimmed reads to the CDR3 region, and retained only CDR3s that were 7 or more amino acids long. Antigen-specific clonotypes were identified using the MANAFEST web app by comparison of expansion in peptide wells against reference cultures. For clones to be considered positive, expansion at FDR<0.05 versus reference and all other wells, an odds ratio above 5, and a frequency above 0.1% in two replicate wells were required. Cross-reactive clonotypes were defined as significantly expanded in SARS-CoV-2 spike wells and in at least one common cold coronavirus spike condition. Using the stringdist R package, CDR3 similarity was measured by Levenshtein distance, and unrooted trees were constructed with ape in R 3.6.1. TCRdb obtained this table from immuneACCESS and retained in-frame rearrangements with V and J assigned. These tables miss some clones; where compared with another copy, unresolved V genes account for less than half of the shortfall, and the remainder is unexplained. From that table come the V and J calls and clone size; the DNA was used to work out D and trimming. The sample data list 37,000 or so clones, and roughly 62% of these were observed just once. Under 15% of the sample lies in the top ten.

General findings and caveats noted by the study authors: Both infection-induced and vaccine-induced clones contracted markedly at late post-vaccination timepoints, which is consistent with waning T cell responses. Among healthy vaccine recipients, nearly all vaccine-induced clones were SARS-CoV-2 mono-reactive, and only 1 of 255 was cross-reactive with common cold coronaviruses. Only a small number of convalescent patients were included, and no early post-infection timepoints were available, which limited the study.

To note about this clone: The specificity of this receptor is unknown. No base qualities exist here, and no much larger clone lies one base off it.

The CDR3, cysteine through phenylalanine, is 15 amino acids long. The kept DNA is CDR3 alone, 45 bases in frame from the first base. In the germline V gene, CDR1 corresponds to MNHEY and CDR2 to SVGAGI. V sheds 6 bases and J sheds 4 bases, leaving 15 bases between their ends. To identify antigen-specific CD4+ T cell clonotypes by their expansion, the ViraFEST assay first stimulated PBMC with viral peptide pools and then applied TCR sequencing. After 10 days of culture, CD4+ T cells were isolated with the EasySep CD4+ T cell isolation kit. None of the healthy vaccine recipients had a prior SARS-CoV-2 infection, which was confirmed by nucleocapsid antibody tests that came back negative both before and after vaccination. Each well held under 2.5 million PBMC cultured in IMDM containing about 5.5% human AB serum, roughly 10 IU/ml IL-2 and gentamicin, along with about 9.5 ug/ml peptides. On days 3 and 7, half of the culture medium was replaced with fresh IL-2-containing medium. Unless noted otherwise, every peptide stimulation condition was cultured in triplicate wells. PBMC were separated from whole blood using Ficoll-Paque Plus gradient centrifugation and were then either cryopreserved at -140C or used fresh. The spike proteins of SARS-CoV-2 and of the common cold coronaviruses HCoV-NL63, HCoV-OC43 and HCoV-229E were spanned by overlapping peptide pools. Genomic DNA was extracted from cultured CD4+ T cells with the QIAamp micro DNA kit.

The V gene is TRBV6-5 and the J gene is TRBJ2-2; the D gene may be TRBD1 or TRBD2, since each aligns over 6 bases. This sequence originates from a human donor who received a COVID-19 vaccine. The material was CD4+ T cells from PBMCs cultured with HCoV-OC43 spike peptides, obtained before COVID-19 vaccination. This sample's cell subset or site label indicates: HCoV-OC43 spike overlapping peptide pool stimulation. The DNA sequence reads TGTGCCAGCAGAGCCCCCGAGGGGGGCACCGGGGAGCTGTTTTTT. The translation is CASRAPEGGTGELFF.